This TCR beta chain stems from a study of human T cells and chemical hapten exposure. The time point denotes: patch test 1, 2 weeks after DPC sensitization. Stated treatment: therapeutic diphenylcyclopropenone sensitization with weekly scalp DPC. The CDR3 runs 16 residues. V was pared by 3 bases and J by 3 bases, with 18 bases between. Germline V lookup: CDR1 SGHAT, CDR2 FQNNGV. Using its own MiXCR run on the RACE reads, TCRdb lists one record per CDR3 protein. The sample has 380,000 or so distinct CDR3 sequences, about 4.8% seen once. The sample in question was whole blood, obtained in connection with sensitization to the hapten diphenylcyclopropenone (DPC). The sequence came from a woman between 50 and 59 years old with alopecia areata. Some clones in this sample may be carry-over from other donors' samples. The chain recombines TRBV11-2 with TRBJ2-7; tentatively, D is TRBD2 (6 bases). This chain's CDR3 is CASSFGLSGRCYEQYF. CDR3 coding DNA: TGTGCCAGCAGCTTCGGACTATCGGGAAGGTGCTACGAGCAGTACTTC.